This passage covers 14 T cell receptor beta chains from one sample sequenced in a study of identical twins. Each CDR3 protein gets one entry after TCRdb re-called the 5' RACE reads with MiXCR. The data contain some 590,000 distinct CDR3 sequences, 9.5% to 10% of them singletons. In addition, the sample was reused for a study of yellow fever vaccine responses in identical twins.

The material sequenced was PBMCs. The receptors stem from a woman between 18 and 29 years old in good health.

This clonotype turned up a few times. The chain combines TRBV6-1 with TRBJ2-7; 10 bases are a match to TRBD1. This CDR3 is built from 15 residues. The trim removed 4 bases at V and 4 bases at J, leaving 7 bases unmatched. Germline V lookup: CDR1 MNHNS, CDR2 SASEGT. CDR3 region: CASSGSGQGEYEQYF. The CDR3 DNA reads as TGTGCCAGCAGTGGCTCCGGACAGGGGGAATACGAGCAGTACTTC.

This clonotype was counted ten times or more. The V call is TRBV5-1, the J call TRBJ2-2, with TRBD1 as a possible D gene (6 bases). V lost 1 base, J lost 6 bases, and 31 bases lay in between. The CDR3 has 21 residues. Germline V lookup: CDR1 SGHRS, CDR2 YFSETQ. The CDR3: CASSLMIMGHTGSLSSGELFF. The CDR3 nucleotides are TGCGCCAGCAGCTTGATGATCATGGGACATACAGGATCTTTATCGTCCGGGGAGCTGTTTTTT.

The rearrangement uses TRBV28 and TRBJ1-1, with D possibly matching TRBD1 (5 bases). V was cut by 6 bases and J by 6 bases, with 14 bases left in between. This CDR3 has 13 residues. The germline V gene encodes CDR1 MDHEN and CDR2 SYDVKM. The CDR3 nucleotides read TGTGCCAGCAGGAGTCTGGGACCGTCTGAAGCTTTCTTT. Translated, it gives CASRSLGPSEAFF.

The V and J genes are TRBV5-1 and TRBJ2-1, with 8 nucleotides matching TRBD1. The CDR3 length is 14 residues. The germline gives CDR1 SGHRS, CDR2 YFSETQ. Germline trimming cut 5 bases from V and 5 bases from J; bases unmatched to any gene: 6. CDR3 coding DNA: TGCGCCAGCAGTTCCACAGGGGGTGACAATGAGCAGTTCTTC. Translating gives CASSSTGGDNEQFF.

This chain connects TRBV4-1 to TRBJ2-5; 10 positions agree with TRBD2. Trimming took 0 bases from V and 4 from J; bases not matched to a gene: 11. The CDR3 runs to 18 residues. Germline V gives CDR1 MGHRA, CDR2 YSYEKL. CDR3 nucleotide sequence: TGCGCCAGCAGCCAAGAAGGATCTAGCGGGGGCTTGGGAGAGACCCAGTACTTC. It codes for CASSQEGSSGGLGETQYF.

As DNA, the CDR3 is TGTGCCAGCAGCTTCAGGGCTAGCGGGGGTGCTGACTACAATGAGCAGTTCTTC. This gives the protein CASSFRASGGADYNEQFF. The chain links TRBV7-2 to TRBJ2-1, with 10 bases lining up with TRBD2. V shed 3 bases, J shed 3 bases, and the junction held 11 bases outside the gene matches. Germline values: CDR1 SGHTA, CDR2 FQGNSA. CDR3 length equals 18 residues.

This clonotype has more than one count but fewer than ten. The rearrangement joins TRBV7-9 to TRBJ2-1, with D unresolved. V lost 2 bases to trimming and J lost 0 bases, with 14 bases between them. The CDR3 sequence is 17 residues long. Germline values: CDR1 SEHNR, CDR2 FQNEAQ (reference sequence). CDR3 residues: CASSLIPRLSSYNEQFF. CDR3 DNA sequence: TGTGCCAGCAGCTTAATCCCGCGACTTAGCTCCTACAATGAGCAGTTCTTC.

This clonotype came up a few times. V is TRBV5-6 and J is TRBJ2-3; D is possibly TRBD2 (6 bases). The V gene's germline CDR1 is SGHDT and CDR2 YYEEEE. With 3 bases removed from V and 4 bases from J, the gap between germline ends came to 18 bases. The CDR3 sequence is 16 residues long. The chain's CDR3 is CASSSTLALFSDTQYF. The CDR3 DNA sequence: TGTGCCAGCAGCTCCACTCTAGCGTTATTCTCAGATACGCAGTATTTT.

The chain joins TRBV6-4 to TRBJ1-1; no definite D call. The CDR3 sequence is 16 residues long. Germline V gene sequence: CDR1 MRHNA, CDR2 SNTAGT. V lost 2 bases and J 0 bases, leaving 13 bases between the germline ends. The CDR3, as DNA: TGTGCCAGCAGTGACCGTGTACGGAGGGTGAACACTGAAGCTTTCTTT. It encodes CASSDRVRRVNTEAFF.

The chain carries TRBV15 and TRBJ2-7, with 7 bases matching TRBD2. The germline CDR1 and CDR2 sequences are LNHNV and YYDKDF (reference sequence). This CDR3 region has 16 residues. Unmatched junction bases numbered 10, after V lost 0 bases and J lost 5 bases. CDR3 protein: CATSRDSSGQEHEQYF. The CDR3 region has the DNA TGTGCCACCAGCAGAGATAGTAGCGGGCAGGAACACGAGCAGTACTTC.

The CDR3 DNA sequence: TGTGCCAGCAGCTTGGCAGGGGGCGGCGACGGGGAGCTGTTTTTT. Translating it yields CASSLAGGGDGELFF. The V and J genes are TRBV5-4 and TRBJ2-2; TRBD1 aligns across 8 bases. The CDR3 has 15 residues. Germline V gene lookup returns CDR1 SGHNT and CDR2 YYREEE (reference sequence). The V segment lost 0 bases and the J segment 7 bases; nucleotides outside the gene matches: 5.

Many counts were recorded for this clonotype. This chain uses TRBV7-9 with TRBJ2-5; 7 positions match TRBD1. Trimming at V came to 2 bases and at J to 0 bases, leaving 6 bases not matched to a gene. The CDR3 sequence is 16 residues long. Germline V gene sequence: CDR1 SEHNR, CDR2 FQNEAQ (reference sequence). DNA for the CDR3: TGTGCCAGCAGCTTAACCTTCGACAGGGACCAAGAGACCCAGTACTTC. It is translated as CASSLTFDRDQETQYF. Based on the CDR3 plus reference TRBV7-9 and TRBJ2-5, the full variable domain is DTGVSQNPRHKITKRGQNVTFRCDPISEHNRLYWYRQTLGQGPEFLTYFQNEAQLEKSRLLSDRFSAERPKGSFSTLEIQRTEQGDSAMYLCASSLTFDRDQETQYFGPGTRLLVL.

There are many counts of this clonotype. The V gene is TRBV7-9, the J gene TRBJ1-3, with D unclear. V was shortened by 2 bases and J by 3 bases, with 11 bases between the two germline ends. This CDR3 comprises 15 residues. Germline assignment: CDR1 SEHNR and CDR2 FQNEAQ (reference sequence). The CDR3 nucleotides are TGTGCCAGCAGCTTACCAGGAGCGTTTGGAAACACCATATATTTT. It yields the protein CASSLPGAFGNTIYF.

In this sample, this clonotype turned up many times. The chain is built from TRBV24-1 and TRBJ2-6, with D uncertain. This CDR3 has 13 amino acids. Germline CDR1 reads KGHDR; CDR2 reads SFDVKD. Trimming left V 12 bases short and J 0 bases short, with 8 bases between. CDR3 sequence reads: CAATHSGANVLTF. CDR3 DNA sequence: TGTGCCGCGACGCACTCTGGGGCCAACGTCCTGACTTTC.